The 12 T cell receptor beta chains listed next were all sequenced from one sample in a study of T cell changes during pregnancy in multiple sclerosis. Method: immunoSEQ multiplex PCR; TCRdb's copy keeps in-frame clones and lacks some. The profile shows about 88,000 clones, roughly 90% of them singletons. The specimen was peripheral blood, collected in the first trimester of pregnancy. The receptors were sampled from a female donor with multiple sclerosis, enrolled in a pregnancy study.

This chain joins TRBV5-5 and TRBJ2-7; D is ambiguous. CDR1 is SGHKS, CDR2 YYEKEE, per germline (reference sequence). The CDR3 consists of 12 residues. The V and J ends lost 0 bases and 3 bases respectively, with 4 bases between them. This CDR3 reads CASSLALYEQYF. The CDR3 region has the DNA TGTGCCAGCAGCTTGGCCCTCTACGAGCAGTACTTC.

V is TRBV9 and J is TRBJ2-7, with 7 bases identical to TRBD1. V lost 4 bases to trimming and J lost 1 base; unmatched junction nucleotides: 8. This CDR3 has 15 amino acids. Germline V gene sequence: CDR1 SGDLS, CDR2 YYNGEE. CDR3: CASSPAGTASYEQYF. The CDR3 coding sequence is TGTGCCAGCAGCCCTGCCGGGACAGCGTCCTACGAGCAGTACTTC.

The J gene is TRBJ2-1, the V gene TRBV7-9; D is possibly TRBD1 (6 bases). Trimming took 5 bases from V and 3 from J, leaving 26 bases between them. Germline V lookup: CDR1 SEHNR, CDR2 FQNEAQ (reference sequence). This CDR3 has 19 amino acids. CDR3 DNA sequence: TGTGCCAGCAGCCCCGGCGGTACAGCCGGGACACAGTTCTACAATGAGCAGTTCTTC. Residues: CASSPGGTAGTQFYNEQFF. The variable domain in full, with the rest retrieved from reference TRBV7-9 and TRBJ2-1, is DTGVSQNPRHKITKRGQNVTFRCDPISEHNRLYWYRQTLGQGPEFLTYFQNEAQLEKSRLLSDRFSAERPKGSFSTLEIQRTEQGDSAMYLCASSPGGTAGTQFYNEQFFGPGTRLTVL.

The V call is TRBV2, the J call TRBJ1-2; D is perhaps TRBD1 (5 bases). The CDR3 covers 13 residues. V dropped 9 bases and J dropped 0 bases, with 11 bases sitting between them. Germline V gives CDR1 SNHLY, CDR2 FYNNEI. The CDR3 DNA is TGTGCCAGTTCAGACAGACCTAACTATGGCTACACCTTC. It specifies CASSDRPNYGYTF.

This chain joins TRBV4-1 and TRBJ1-3; 7 bases match TRBD1. There are 19 residues in the CDR3. CDR1 is MGHRA and CDR2 is YSYEKL in the germline V gene. V dropped 0 bases and J dropped 0; count of bases not matched to a gene: 11. The CDR3 here is CASSQDWPDRENSGNTIYF. The CDR3 coding sequence is TGCGCCAGCAGCCAAGACTGGCCCGACAGGGAAAACTCTGGAAACACCATATATTTT.

The rearrangement links TRBV13 to TRBJ2-7; maybe TRBD1 (6 bases). Trimming took off 5 bases at V and 4 bases at J, with 18 bases between the two ends. CDR3 size: 15 residues. The germline CDR1 and CDR2 sequences are PRHDT and FYEKMQ (reference sequence). The CDR3 reads CASSPHREPEYEQYF. CDR3 bases: TGTGCCAGCAGCCCCCACAGGGAACCTGAGTACGAGCAGTACTTC.

This chain links TRBV28 with TRBJ2-3; D is possibly TRBD2 (5 bases). V dropped 5 bases and J dropped 2 bases, with 11 bases sitting between them. This CDR3 spans 14 amino acids. CDR1 and CDR2 (germline): MDHEN, SYDVKM. In nucleotides, the CDR3 is TGTGCCAGCAGTCTCGGGATGTACACAGATACGCAGTATTTT. Its protein product is CASSLGMYTDTQYF.

V is TRBV19 and J is TRBJ2-7, with D hard to call. Trimming removed 5 bases from V and 4 bases from J, with 9 bases in between. This CDR3 is 12 amino acids long. Germline V gene sequence: CDR1 LNHDA, CDR2 SQIVND (reference sequence). DNA for the CDR3: TGTGCCAGTAGTCACGGAGCTTACGAGCAGTACTTC. Translated, it gives CASSHGAYEQYF.

J is TRBJ2-5 and V is TRBV6-6; tentatively, D is TRBD2 (7 bases). Germline assignment: CDR1 MNHNY and CDR2 SVGAGI (reference sequence). Trimming left V 2 bases short and J 4 bases short, with 17 bases between. This CDR3 is built from 16 residues. DNA of the CDR3: TGTGCCAGCAGTTACGGCGGGGGCCCTGCCGGAGAGACCCAGTACTTC. Translating it yields CASSYGGGPAGETQYF.

The chain has TRBV7-2 and TRBJ2-5; D gene ambiguous. This CDR3 region has 12 residues. Per the germline V gene, CDR1 is SGHTA and CDR2 is FQGNSA. Trimming removed 5 bases from V and 5 bases from J, with 9 bases in between. The DNA for the CDR3 is TGTGCCAGCAGCCCCTCCGGGGAGACCCAGTACTTC. Amino acid sequence: CASSPSGETQYF. The full variable domain, with the rest looked up from reference TRBV7-2 and TRBJ2-5, is GAGVSQSPSNKVTEKGKDVELRCDPISGHTALYWYRQSLGQGLEFLIYFQGNSAPDKSGLPSDRFSAERTGGSVSTLTIQRTQQEDSAVYLCASSPSGETQYFGPGTRLLVL.

This rearrangement joins TRBV30 to TRBJ2-5; D unclear. CDR3 size: 10 residues. Germline lookup yields CDR1 GTSNPN and CDR2 SVGIG (reference sequence). V lost 5 bases and J 4 bases, leaving 5 bases between the germline ends. The CDR3 protein is CAWVRETQYF. The CDR3 bases are TGTGCCTGGGTGCGAGAGACCCAGTACTTC. The variable domain in full, with the rest retrieved from reference TRBV30 and TRBJ2-5, is SQTIHQWPATLVQPVGSPLSLECTVEGTSNPNLYWYRQAAGRGLQLLFYSVGIGQISSEVPQNLSASRPQDRQFILSSKKLLLSDSGFYLCAWVRETQYFGPGTRLLVL.

V usage is TRBV5-1 and J usage is TRBJ1-1; TRBD1 aligns across 9 bases. Germline CDR1 SGHRS, CDR2 YFSETQ. Unmatched junction bases numbered 3, after V lost 0 bases and J lost 0 bases. The CDR3 has 16 amino acids. CDR3 DNA: TGCGCCAGCAGCTTGGGACAGGGGGGTTTGAACACTGAAGCTTTCTTT. This sequence encodes CASSLGQGGLNTEAFF.